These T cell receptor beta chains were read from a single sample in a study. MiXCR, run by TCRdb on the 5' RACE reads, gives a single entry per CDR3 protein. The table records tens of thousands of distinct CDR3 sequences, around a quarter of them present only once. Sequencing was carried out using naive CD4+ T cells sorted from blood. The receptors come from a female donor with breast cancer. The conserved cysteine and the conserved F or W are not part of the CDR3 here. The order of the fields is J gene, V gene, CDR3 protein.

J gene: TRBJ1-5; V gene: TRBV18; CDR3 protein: ASSPLEGQPQH
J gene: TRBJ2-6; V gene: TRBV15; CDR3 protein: ATSRDGTGRGANVLT
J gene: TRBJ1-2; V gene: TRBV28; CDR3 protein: ASRPGQNYGYT
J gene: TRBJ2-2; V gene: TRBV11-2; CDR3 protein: ASSLDRAGELF
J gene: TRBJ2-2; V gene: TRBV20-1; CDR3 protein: SARRLAGATGELF
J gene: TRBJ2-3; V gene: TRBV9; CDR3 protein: ASSVNPEREGTQY
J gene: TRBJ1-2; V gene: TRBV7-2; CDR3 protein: ASSRSTGSGYGYT
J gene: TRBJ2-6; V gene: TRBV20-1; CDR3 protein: SARDWGSGANVLT
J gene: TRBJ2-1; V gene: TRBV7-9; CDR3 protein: ASSLEGDHNEQF
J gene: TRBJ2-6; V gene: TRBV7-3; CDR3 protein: ASSLQPTSGANVLT
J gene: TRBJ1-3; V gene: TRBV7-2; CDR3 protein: ASSLATQSSGNTIY
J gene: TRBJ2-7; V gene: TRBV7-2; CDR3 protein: ASSLNPYEQY
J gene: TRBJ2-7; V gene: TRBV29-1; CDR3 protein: SVQRAHEQY
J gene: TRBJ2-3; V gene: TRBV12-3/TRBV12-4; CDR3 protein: ASSPTLRQGGTDTQY
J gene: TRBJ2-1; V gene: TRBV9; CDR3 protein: ASSAGGDSYNEQF
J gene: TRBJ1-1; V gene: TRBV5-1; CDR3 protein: ASSPAQTNTEAF
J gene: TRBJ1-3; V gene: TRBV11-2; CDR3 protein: ASSSGGSLGGNTIY
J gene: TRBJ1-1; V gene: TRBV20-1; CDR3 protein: SALGTAPLNTEAV
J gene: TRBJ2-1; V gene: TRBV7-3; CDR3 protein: ASSLIAGGLNEQF
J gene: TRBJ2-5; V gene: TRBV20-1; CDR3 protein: SVGQGTGQETQY
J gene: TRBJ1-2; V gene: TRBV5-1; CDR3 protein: ASSSDRVSYGYT
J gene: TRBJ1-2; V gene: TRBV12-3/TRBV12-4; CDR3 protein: ASSASGGGRGYGYT
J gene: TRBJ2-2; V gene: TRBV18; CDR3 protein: ASYSGSVTGELC
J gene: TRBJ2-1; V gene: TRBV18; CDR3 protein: ASSPGAGLAHNEQF
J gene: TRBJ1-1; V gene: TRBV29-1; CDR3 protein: SVESRGQGTPEAF
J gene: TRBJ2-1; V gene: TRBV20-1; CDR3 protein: SARDTRSNEQF
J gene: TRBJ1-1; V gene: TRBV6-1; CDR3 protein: ASSEQLTEAF
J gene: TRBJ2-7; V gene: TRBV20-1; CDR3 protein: SARGLTGRNYEQY
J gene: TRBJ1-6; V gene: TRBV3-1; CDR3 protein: ASSQSEGRSPLH
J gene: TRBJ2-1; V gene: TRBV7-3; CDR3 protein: ASSLEPLGRGEQF
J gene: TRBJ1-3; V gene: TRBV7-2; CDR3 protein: ASSPGVGNTIY
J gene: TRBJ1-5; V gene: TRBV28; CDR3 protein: ASRSGGSNQPQH
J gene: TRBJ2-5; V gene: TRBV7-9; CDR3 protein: ASSPYGDGTSKTQY
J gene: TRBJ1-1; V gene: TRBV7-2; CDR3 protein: ASRAATGRMNTEAF
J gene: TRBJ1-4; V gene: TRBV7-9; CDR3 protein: ASSYPRQPATNEKLF
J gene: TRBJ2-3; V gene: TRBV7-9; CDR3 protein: ASSPGGGTQY
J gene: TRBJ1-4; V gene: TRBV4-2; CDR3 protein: ASSQDLTGINEKLF
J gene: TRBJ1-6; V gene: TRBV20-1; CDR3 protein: SATGTENSPLH
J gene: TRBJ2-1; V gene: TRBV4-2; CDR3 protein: ASSPSSEDRF
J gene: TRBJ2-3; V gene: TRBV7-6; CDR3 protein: ASSLRAGTDTQY
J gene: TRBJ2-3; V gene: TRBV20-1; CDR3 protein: SAPTRGTDTQY
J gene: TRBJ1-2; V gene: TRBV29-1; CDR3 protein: SVGGYT
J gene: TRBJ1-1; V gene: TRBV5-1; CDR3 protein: ASSLEPGLNTEAF
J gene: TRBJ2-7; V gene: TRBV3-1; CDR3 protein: ASGSGTYEQY
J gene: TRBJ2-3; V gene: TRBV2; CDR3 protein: ASRDPGADTQY
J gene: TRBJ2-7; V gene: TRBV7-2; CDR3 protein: ASSIAGGPPHEQY
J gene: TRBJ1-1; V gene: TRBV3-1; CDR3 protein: ASSQSGQGGSEAF
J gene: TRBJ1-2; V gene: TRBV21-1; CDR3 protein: ASSKDRTGIFNYGYT
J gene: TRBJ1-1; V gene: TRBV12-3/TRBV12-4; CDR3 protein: ASSLQGPTEAF
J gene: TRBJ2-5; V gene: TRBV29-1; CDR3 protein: SGTSGRSAGETQY
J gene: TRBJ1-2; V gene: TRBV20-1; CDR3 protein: SARDPRTYGYT
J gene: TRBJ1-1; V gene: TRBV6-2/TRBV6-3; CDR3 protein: ASSFDRREAF
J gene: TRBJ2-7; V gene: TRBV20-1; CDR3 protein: SASPPSGGPQQY
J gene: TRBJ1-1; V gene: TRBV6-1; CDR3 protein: ASSEGQGRTEAF
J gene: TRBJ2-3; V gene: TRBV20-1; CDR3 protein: SAITAGTDTQY